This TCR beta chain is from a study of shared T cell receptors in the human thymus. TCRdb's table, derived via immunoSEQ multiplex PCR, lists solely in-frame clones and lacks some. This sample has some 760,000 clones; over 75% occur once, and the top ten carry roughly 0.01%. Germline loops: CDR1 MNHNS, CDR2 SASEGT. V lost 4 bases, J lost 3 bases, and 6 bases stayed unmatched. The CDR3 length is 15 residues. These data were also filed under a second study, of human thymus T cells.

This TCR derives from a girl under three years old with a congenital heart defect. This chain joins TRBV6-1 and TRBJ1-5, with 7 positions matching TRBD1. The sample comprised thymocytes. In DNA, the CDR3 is TGTGCCAGCAGTGTCACGGACAGGACCAATCAGCCCCAGCATTTT. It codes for CASSVTDRTNQPQHF.